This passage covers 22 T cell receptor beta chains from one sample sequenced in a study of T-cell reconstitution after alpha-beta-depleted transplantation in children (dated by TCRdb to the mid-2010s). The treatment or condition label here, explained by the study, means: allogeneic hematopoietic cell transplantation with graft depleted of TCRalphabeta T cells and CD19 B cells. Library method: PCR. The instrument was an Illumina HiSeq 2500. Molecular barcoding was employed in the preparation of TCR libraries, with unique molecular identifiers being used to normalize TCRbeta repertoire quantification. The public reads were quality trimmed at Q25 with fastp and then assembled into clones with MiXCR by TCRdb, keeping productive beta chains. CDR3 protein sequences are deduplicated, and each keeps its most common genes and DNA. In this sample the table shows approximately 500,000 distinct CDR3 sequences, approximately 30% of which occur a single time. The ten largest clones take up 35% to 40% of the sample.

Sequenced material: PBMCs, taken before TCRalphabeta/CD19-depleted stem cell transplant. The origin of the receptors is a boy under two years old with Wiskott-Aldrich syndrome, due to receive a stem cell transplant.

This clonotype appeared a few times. The CDR3 sequence: CASSSYRRNYGYTF. DNA for the CDR3: TGTGCCAGCAGCTCATACAGGAGAAACTATGGCTACACCTTC. The V call is TRBV13, the J call TRBJ1-2, with D perhaps matching TRBD1 (5 bases). CDR3 size: 14 residues. The V and J ends lost 4 bases and 2 bases respectively, with 11 bases between them. Germline loops: CDR1 PRHDT, CDR2 FYEKMQ (reference sequence).

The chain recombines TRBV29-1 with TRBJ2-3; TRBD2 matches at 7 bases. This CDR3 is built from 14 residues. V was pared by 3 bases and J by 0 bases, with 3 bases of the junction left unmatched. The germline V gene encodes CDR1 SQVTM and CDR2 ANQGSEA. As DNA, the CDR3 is TGCAGCGTTGAGGGTAGCGGGAGCACAGATACGCAGTATTTT. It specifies CSVEGSGSTDTQYF.

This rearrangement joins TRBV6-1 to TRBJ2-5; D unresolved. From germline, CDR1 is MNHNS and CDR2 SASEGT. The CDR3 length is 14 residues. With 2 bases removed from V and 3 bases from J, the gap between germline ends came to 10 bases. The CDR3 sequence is CASSEHAAKETQYF. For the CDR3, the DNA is TGTGCCAGCAGTGAACACGCAGCAAAAGAGACCCAGTACTTC.

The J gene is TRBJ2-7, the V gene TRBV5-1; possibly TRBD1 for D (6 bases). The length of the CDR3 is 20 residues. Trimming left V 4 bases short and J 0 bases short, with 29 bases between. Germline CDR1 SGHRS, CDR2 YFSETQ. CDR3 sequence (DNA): TGCGCCAGCAGCGGGGCACGTGGGGGCGCAGGGACCAAAATCTCCTACGAGCAGTACTTC. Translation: CASSGARGGAGTKISYEQYF.

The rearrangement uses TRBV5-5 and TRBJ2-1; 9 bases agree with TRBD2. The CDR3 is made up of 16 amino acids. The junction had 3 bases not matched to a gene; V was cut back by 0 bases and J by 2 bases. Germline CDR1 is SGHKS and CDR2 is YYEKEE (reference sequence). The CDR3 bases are TGTGCCAGCAGCTTGGGACTAGCGGCCACCTACAATGAGCAGTTCTTC. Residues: CASSLGLAATYNEQFF.

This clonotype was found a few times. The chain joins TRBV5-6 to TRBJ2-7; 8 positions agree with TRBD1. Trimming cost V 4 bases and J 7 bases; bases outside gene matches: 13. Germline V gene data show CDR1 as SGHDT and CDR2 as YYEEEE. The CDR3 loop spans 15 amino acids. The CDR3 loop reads CASSQSGTGRTEQYF. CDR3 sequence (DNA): TGTGCCAGCAGCCAATCTGGGACAGGCAGGACGGAGCAGTACTTC.

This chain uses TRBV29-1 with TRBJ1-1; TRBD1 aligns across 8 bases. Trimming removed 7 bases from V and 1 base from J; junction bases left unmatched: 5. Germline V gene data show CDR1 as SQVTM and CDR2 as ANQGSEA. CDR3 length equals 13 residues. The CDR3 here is CSAWTGTNTEAFF. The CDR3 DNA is TGCAGCGCATGGACAGGGACGAACACTGAAGCTTTCTTT.

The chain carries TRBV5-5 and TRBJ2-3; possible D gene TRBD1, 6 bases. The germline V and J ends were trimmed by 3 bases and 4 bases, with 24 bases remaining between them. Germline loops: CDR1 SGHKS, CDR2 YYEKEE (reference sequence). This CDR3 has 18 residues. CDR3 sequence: CASSSRPQGSIPPDTQYF. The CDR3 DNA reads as TGTGCCAGCAGCTCGAGACCACAGGGAAGTATCCCACCAGATACGCAGTATTTT.

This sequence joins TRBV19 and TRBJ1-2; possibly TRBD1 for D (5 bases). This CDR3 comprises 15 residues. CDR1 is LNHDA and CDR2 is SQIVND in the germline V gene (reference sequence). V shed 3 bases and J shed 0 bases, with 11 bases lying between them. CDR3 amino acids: CASSITGPSNYGYTF. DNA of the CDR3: TGTGCCAGTAGTATCACGGGGCCGTCTAACTATGGCTACACCTTC.

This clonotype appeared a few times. This chain's CDR3 is CAISEGAYEQYF. In DNA, the CDR3 is TGTGCCATCAGTGAGGGGGCCTACGAGCAGTACTTC. The chain couples TRBV10-3 to TRBJ2-7, with unresolved D. Germline loops: CDR1 ENHRY, CDR2 SYGVKD. V was cut by 2 bases and J by 2 bases, with 4 bases left in between. The CDR3 has 12 amino acids.

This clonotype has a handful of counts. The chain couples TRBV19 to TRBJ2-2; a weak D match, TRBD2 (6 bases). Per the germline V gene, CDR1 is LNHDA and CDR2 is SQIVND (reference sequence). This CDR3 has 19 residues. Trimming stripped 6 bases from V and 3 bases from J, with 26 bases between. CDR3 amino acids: CASSPRGLASLGDTGELFF. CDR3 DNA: TGTGCCAGTAGCCCCCGTGGGCTAGCGAGCTTAGGGGACACCGGGGAGCTGTTTTTT.

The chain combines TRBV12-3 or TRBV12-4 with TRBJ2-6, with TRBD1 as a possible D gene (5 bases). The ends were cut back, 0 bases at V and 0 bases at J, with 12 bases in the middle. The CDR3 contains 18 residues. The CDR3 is CASSLALQAGSGANVLTF. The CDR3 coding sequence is TGTGCCAGCAGTTTAGCCTTACAGGCTGGCTCTGGGGCCAACGTCCTGACTTTC.

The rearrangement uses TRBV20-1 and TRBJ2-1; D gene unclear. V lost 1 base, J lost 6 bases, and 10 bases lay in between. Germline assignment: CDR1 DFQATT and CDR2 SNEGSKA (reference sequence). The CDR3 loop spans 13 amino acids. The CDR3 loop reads CSARAVSRNEQFF. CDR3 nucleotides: TGCAGTGCTAGAGCGGTGTCCCGCAATGAGCAGTTCTTC.

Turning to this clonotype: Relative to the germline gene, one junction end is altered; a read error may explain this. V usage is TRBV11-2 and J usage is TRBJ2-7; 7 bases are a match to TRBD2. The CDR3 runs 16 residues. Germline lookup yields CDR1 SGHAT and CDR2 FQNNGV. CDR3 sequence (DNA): TGTGCCAGCAGCCGTCTAGCGGTCGAAGCCTCCCACGAGCAGTACTTC. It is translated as CASSRLAVEASHEQYF.

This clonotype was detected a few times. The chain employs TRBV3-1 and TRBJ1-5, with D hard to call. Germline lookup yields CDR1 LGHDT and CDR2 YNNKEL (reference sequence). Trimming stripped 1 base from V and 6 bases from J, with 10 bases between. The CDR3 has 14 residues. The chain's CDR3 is CASSQAPRVQPQHF. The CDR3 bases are TGTGCCAGCAGCCAAGCCCCAAGGGTTCAGCCCCAGCATTTT.

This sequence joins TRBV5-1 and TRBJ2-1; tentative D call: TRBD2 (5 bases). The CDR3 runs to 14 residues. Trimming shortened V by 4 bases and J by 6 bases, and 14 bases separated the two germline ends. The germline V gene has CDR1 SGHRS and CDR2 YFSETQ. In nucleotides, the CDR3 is TGCGCCAGCAGCCCTTTACTAGGAGGCAATGAGCAGTTCTTC. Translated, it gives CASSPLLGGNEQFF.

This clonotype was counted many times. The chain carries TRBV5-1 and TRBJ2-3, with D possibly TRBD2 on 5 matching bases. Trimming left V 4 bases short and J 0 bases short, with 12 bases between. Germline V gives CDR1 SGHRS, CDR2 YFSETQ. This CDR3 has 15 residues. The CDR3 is CASSLRGPSTDTQYF. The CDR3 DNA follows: TGCGCCAGCAGCCTGCGAGGGCCTAGCACAGATACGCAGTATTTT. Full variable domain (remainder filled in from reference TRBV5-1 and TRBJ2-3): KAGVTQTPRYLIKTRGQQVTLSCSPISGHRSVSWYQQTPGQGLQFLFEYFSETQRNKGNFPGRFSGRQFSNSRSEMNVSTLELGDSALYLCASSLRGPSTDTQYFGPGTRLTVL.

The CDR3: CASSERARTNEKLFF. For the CDR3, the DNA is TGTGCCAGCAGCGAGAGGGCTAGAACTAATGAAAAACTGTTTTTT. The chain couples TRBV7-9 to TRBJ1-4; D is unresolved. Germline CDR1 is SEHNR and CDR2 is FQNEAQ (reference sequence). The CDR3 spans 15 residues. V lost 5 bases and J lost 1, with 11 bases in between. The full variable domain, completed using reference TRBV7-9 and TRBJ1-4, is DTGVSQNPRHKITKRGQNVTFRCDPISEHNRLYWYRQTLGQGPEFLTYFQNEAQLEKSRLLSDRFSAERPKGSFSTLEIQRTEQGDSAMYLCASSERARTNEKLFFGSGTQLSVL.

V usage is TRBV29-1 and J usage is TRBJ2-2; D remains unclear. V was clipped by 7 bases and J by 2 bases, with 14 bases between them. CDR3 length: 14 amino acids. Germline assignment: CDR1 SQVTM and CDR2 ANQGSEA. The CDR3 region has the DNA TGCAGCGCCCTACACGGGCCCAACACCGGGGAGCTGTTTTTT. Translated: CSALHGPNTGELFF.

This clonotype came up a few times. The CDR3 DNA is TGCGCCAGCAGCTTAAACCCGGGACTAGCGCTCCTGAATGAGCAGTTCTTC. Its translation: CASSLNPGLALLNEQFF. V and J are TRBV5-1 and TRBJ2-1, with TRBD2 matching 10 bases. Germline CDR1 is SGHRS and CDR2 is YFSETQ. The CDR3 runs to 17 residues. Trimming took 2 bases from V and 7 from J; bases not matched to a gene: 12. Using reference TRBV5-1 and TRBJ2-1 for the parts outside the CDR3, the full variable domain is KAGVTQTPRYLIKTRGQQVTLSCSPISGHRSVSWYQQTPGQGLQFLFEYFSETQRNKGNFPGRFSGRQFSNSRSEMNVSTLELGDSALYLCASSLNPGLALLNEQFFGPGTRLTVL.

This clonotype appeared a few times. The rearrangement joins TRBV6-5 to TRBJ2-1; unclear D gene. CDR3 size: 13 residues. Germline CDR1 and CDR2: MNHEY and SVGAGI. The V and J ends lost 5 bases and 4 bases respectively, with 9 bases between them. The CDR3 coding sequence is TGTGCCAGCAGTCACGACTCTTACAATGAGCAGTTCTTC. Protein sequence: CASSHDSYNEQFF.

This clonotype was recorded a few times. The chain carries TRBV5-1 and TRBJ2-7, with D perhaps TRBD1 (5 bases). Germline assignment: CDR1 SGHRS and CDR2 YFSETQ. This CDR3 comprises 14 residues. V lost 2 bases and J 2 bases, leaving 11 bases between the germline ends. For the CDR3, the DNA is TGCGCCAGCAGCTTCAGGGAACTACCCTACGAGCAGTACTTC. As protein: CASSFRELPYEQYF.